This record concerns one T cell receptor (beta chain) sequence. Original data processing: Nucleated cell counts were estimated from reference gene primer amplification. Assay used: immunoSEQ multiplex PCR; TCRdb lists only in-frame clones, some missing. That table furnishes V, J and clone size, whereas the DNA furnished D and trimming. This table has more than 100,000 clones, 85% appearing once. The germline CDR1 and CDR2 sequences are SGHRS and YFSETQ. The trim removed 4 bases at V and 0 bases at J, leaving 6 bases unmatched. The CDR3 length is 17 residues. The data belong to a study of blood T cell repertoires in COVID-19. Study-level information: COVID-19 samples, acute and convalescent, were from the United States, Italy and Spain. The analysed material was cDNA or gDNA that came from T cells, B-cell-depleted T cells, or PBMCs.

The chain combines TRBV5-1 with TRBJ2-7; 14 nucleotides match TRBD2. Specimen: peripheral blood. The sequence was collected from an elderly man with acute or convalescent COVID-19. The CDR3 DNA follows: TGCGCCAGCAGCAAGGGACTAGCGGGGGATAGCTCCTACGAGCAGTACTTC. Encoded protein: CASSKGLAGDSSYEQYF.